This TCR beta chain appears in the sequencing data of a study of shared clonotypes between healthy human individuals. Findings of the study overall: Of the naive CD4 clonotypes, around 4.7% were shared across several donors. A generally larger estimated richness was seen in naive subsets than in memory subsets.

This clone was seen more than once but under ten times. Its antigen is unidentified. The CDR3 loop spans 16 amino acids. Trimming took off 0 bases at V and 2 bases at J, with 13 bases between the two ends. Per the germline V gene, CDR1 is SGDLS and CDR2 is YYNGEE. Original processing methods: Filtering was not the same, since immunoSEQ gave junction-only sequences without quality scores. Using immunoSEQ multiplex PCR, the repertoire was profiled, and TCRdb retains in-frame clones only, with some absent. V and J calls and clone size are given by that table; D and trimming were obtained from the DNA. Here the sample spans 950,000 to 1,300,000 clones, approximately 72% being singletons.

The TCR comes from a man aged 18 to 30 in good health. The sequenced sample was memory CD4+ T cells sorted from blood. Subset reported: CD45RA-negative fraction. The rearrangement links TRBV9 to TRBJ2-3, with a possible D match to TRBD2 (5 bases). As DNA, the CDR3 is TGTGCCAGCAGCGTAGGACCGGGGTTACCCACAGATACGCAGTATTTT. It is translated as CASSVGPGLPTDTQYF.